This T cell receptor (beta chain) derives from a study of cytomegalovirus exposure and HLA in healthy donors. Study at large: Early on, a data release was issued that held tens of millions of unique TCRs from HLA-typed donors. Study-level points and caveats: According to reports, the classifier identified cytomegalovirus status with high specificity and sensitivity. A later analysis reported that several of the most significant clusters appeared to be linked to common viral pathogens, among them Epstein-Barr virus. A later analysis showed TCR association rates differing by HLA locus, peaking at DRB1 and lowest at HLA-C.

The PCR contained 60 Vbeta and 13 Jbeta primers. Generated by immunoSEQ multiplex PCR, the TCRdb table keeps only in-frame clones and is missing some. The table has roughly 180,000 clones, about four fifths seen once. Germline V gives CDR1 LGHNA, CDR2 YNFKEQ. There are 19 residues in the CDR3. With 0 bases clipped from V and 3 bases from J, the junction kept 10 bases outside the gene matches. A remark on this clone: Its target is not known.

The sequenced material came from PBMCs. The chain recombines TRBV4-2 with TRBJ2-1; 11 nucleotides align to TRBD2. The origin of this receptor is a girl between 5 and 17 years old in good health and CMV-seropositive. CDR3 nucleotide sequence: TGTGCCAGCAGCCAAGATGAGAGTTGGGGACTAGCGGACTACAATGAGCAGTTCTTC. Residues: CASSQDESWGLADYNEQFF.